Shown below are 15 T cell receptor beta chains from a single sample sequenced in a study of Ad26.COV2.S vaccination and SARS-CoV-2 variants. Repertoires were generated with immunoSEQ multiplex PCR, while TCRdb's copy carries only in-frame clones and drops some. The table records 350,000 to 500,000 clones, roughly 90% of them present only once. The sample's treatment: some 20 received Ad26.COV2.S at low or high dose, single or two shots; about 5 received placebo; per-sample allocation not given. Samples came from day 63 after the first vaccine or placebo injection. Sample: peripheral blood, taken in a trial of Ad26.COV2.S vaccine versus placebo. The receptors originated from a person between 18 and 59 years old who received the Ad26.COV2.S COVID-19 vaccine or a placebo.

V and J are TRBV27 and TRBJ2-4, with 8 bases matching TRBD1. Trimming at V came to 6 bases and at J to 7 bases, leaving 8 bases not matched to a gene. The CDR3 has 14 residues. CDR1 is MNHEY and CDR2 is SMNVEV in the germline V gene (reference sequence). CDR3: CASRERQGNNIQYF. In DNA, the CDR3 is TGTGCCAGCAGGGAGAGACAGGGGAACAACATTCAGTACTTC.

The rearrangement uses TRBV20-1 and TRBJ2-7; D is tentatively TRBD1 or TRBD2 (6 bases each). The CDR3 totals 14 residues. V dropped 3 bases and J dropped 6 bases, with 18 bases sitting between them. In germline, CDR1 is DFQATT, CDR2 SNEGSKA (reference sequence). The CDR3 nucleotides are TGCAGTGCTAGTCTGACAGGAGGGTTTGGCGAGCAGTACTTC. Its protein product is CSASLTGGFGEQYF.

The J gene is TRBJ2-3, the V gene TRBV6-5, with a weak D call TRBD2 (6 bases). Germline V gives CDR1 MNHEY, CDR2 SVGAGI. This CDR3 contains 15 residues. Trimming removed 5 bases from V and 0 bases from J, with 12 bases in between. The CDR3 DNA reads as TGTGCCAGCAGTCCCGGGACTTCTAGCACAGATACGCAGTATTTT. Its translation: CASSPGTSSTDTQYF.

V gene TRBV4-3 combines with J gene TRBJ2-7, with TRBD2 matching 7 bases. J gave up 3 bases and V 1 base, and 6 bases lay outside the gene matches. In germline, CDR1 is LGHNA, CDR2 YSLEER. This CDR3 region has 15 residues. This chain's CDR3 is CASSQVASGVYEQYF. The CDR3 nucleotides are TGCGCCAGCAGCCAAGTGGCCAGCGGGGTCTACGAGCAGTACTTC.

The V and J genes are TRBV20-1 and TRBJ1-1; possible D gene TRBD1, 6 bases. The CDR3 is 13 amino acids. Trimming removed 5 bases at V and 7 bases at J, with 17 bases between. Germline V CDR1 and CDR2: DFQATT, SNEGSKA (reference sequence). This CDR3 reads CSARGQSDLEAFF. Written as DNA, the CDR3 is TGCAGTGCTCGTGGACAGAGCGACCTTGAAGCTTTCTTT.

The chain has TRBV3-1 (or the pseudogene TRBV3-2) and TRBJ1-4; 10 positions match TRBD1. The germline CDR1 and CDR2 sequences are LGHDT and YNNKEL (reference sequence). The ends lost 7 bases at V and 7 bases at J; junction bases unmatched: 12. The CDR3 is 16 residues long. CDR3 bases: TGTGCCAGCACCAAACCCCGGGACAGGGGTGGTGAAAAACTGTTTTTT. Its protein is CASTKPRDRGGEKLFF.

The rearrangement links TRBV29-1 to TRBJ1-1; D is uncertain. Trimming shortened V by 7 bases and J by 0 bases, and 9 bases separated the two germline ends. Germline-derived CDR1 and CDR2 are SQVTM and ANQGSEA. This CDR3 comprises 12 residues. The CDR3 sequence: CSALGLNTEAFF. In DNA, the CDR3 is TGCAGCGCCTTAGGACTGAACACTGAAGCTTTCTTT.

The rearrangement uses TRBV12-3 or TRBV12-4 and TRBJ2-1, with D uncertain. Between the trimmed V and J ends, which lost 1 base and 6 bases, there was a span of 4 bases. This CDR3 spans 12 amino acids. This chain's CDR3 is CASSLGLNEQFF. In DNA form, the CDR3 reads TGTGCCAGCAGTTTAGGTCTCAATGAGCAGTTCTTC.

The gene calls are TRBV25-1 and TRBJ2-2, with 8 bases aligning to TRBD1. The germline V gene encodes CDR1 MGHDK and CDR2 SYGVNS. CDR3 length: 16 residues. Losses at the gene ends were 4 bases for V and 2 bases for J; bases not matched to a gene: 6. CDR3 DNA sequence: TGTGCCAGCAGTGTCGGACAGGGCGGAAACACCGGGGAGCTGTTTTTT. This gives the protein CASSVGQGGNTGELFF.

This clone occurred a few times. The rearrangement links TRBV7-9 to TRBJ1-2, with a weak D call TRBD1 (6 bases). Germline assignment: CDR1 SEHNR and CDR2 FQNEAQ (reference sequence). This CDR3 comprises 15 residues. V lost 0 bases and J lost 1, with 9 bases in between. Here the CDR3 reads CASSLAGAVNYGYTF. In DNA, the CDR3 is TGTGCCAGCAGCTTAGCGGGGGCAGTTAACTATGGCTACACCTTC.

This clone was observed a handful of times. CDR3 in DNA: TGTGCCAGCAGCCCCCACCAGGCTGAAGCTTTCTTT. This sequence encodes CASSPHQAEAFF. This sequence joins TRBV7-3 and TRBJ1-1; D is uncertain. V shed 5 bases and J shed 6 bases, with 10 bases lying between them. CDR1 and CDR2 (germline): SGHTA, FQGTGA. This CDR3 region has 12 residues.

CDR3 coding DNA: TGTGCCAGTAGTATGACCTCTTCCTACGAGCAGTACTTC. Translation: CASSMTSSYEQYF. The genes are TRBV19 and TRBJ2-7; D is ambiguous. V lost 3 bases to trimming and J lost 1 base, with 7 bases between them. From germline, CDR1 is LNHDA and CDR2 SQIVND (reference sequence). CDR3 length: 13 residues.

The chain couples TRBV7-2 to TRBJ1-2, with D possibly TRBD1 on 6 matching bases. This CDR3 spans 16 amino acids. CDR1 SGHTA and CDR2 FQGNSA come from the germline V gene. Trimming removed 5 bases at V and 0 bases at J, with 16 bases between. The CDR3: CASSLPGQRANYGYTF. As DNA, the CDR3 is TGTGCCAGCAGCCTTCCCGGACAGAGAGCTAACTATGGCTACACCTTC.

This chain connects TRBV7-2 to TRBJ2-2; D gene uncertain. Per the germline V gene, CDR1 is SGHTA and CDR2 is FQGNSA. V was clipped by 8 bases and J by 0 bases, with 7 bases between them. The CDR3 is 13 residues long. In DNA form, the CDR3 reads TGTGCCAGCGCACGGCCGAACACCGGGGAGCTGTTTTTT. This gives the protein CASARPNTGELFF.

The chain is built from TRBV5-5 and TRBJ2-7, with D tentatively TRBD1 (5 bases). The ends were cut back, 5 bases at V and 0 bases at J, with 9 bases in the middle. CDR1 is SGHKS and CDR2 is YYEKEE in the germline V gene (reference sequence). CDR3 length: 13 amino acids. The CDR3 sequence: CASRDTSSYEQYF. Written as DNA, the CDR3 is TGTGCCAGCAGGGACACGAGCTCCTACGAGCAGTACTTC.